This T cell receptor beta chain originates from a study of beta chain features in type 1 diabetes. Via the markers CD45RO/CCR7/CD25/CD127/CD95/CD27, stem cell-like memory, regulatory, central memory and naive CD4+ cells were sorted. General study findings and limits: Among type 1 diabetes patients, VDJ junctions had fewer insertions and more deletions. In the patient group, naive, central memory and Treg TCRB repertoires seemed more alike than in the healthy donor group. Across all four CD4+ subsets, people with type 1 diabetes showed modestly shorter TCRB CDR3s.

This clone came up a few times. The antigen remains unidentified. Germline-derived CDR1 and CDR2 are MGHRA and YSYEKL. Deletions cut 3 bases from V and 10 bases from J, with 15 bases between. The CDR3 has 14 amino acids. The isolated RNA, all of it, was reverse transcribed, so expressed TCRB transcripts were what got sequenced. The method was immunoSEQ multiplex PCR; TCRdb's version includes in-frame clones alone and lacks a portion of them. Among over 500,000 clones listed, 15% to 19% were seen once. This receptor was taken from a man between 18 and 35 years old in good health. J is TRBJ1-4 and V is TRBV4-1; no definite D call. Source material: naive CD4+ T cells from blood. This CDR3 is CASSHTGLVAKLFF. For the CDR3, the DNA is TGCGCCAGCAGCCATACTGGACTCGTCGCAAAACTGTTTTTT.